This T cell receptor beta chain was captured by sequencing in a study of blood T cell repertoires in COVID-19. Study at large: Material from acute and convalescent COVID-19 was sourced from the United States, Italy and Spain.

The data were produced by immunoSEQ multiplex PCR, yet TCRdb's version contains in-frame clones alone and is incomplete. The table includes 40,000 to 50,000 clones, around 87% detected once. This clone is termed large (0.1 to 1%). V trimming: 9 bases; J trimming: 7 bases; junction bases outside the gene matches: 9. Germline-derived CDR1 and CDR2 are KGHDR and SFDVKD. This CDR3 contains 16 residues. The sequenced sample was peripheral blood. The TCR originated in a human donor in a cohort sampled during active COVID-19. The J gene is TRBJ2-2, the V gene TRBV24-1; TRBD2 agrees at 14 bases. The CDR3 coding sequence is TGTGCCACCCAGGGACTAGCGGGAGCACTGGGCGGGGAGCTGTTTTTT. Its protein product is CATQGLAGALGGELFF.